Listed below are T cell receptor beta chains from one sample, sequenced in a study of blood T cell repertoires in COVID-19. Clones were read by immunoSEQ multiplex PCR, and TCRdb kept only the in-frame ones, dropping some. The sample has approximately 67,000 clones, about 90% seen once. Sequenced: peripheral blood. These receptors all stem from a human donor in a cohort sampled during active COVID-19. Both conserved end residues are part of each CDR3. Fields, in order: V gene, J gene, D gene, clone size, CDR3 protein, CDR3 DNA. A D gene is named only where the DNA matches it firmly. Clone size appears in some rows only: once, few, many, or a class for an expanded clone.

V: TRBV20-1
J: TRBJ2-1
D: TRBD1
size: once
CDR3: CSASGGDEQFF
DNA: TGCAGTGCGTCAGGGGGCGATGAGCAGTTCTTC

V: TRBV3-1/TRBV3-2
J: TRBJ1-2
D: TRBD1
size: few
CDR3: CASSHEGQGKTGYTF
DNA: TGTGCCAGCAGCCACGAAGGACAGGGGAAGACTGGCTACACCTTC

V: TRBV5-1
J: TRBJ2-3
D: TRBD1
size: NA
CDR3: CASSSRAGTGDPDTQYF
DNA: TGCGCCAGCAGCTCCAGAGCCGGGACAGGGGACCCAGATACGCAGTATTTT

V: TRBV23-1
J: TRBJ2-6
D: NA
size: NA
CDR3: CASSWTRAPPLGANVLTF
DNA: TGCGCCAGCAGTTGGACAAGGGCCCCGCCCTTGGGGGCCAACGTCCTGACTTTC

V: TRBV21-1
J: TRBJ1-5
D: NA
size: NA
CDR3: CASSKVTGQPQHF
DNA: TGTGCCAGCAGCAAAGTTACCGGTCAGCCCCAGCATTTT

V: TRBV5-4
J: TRBJ2-3
D: TRBD2
size: NA
CDR3: CASSTGTSGSDTQYF
DNA: TGTGCCAGCAGCACCGGGACTAGCGGCTCTGATACGCAGTATTTT

V: TRBV15
J: TRBJ1-2
D: TRBD1
size: NA
CDR3: CATRDPGQGVFFGYTF
DNA: TGTGCCACCAGGGACCCGGGACAGGGAGTTTTTTTTGGCTACACCTTC

V: TRBV2
J: TRBJ1-3
D: NA
size: NA
CDR3: CASSMDSSSGNTIYF
DNA: TGTGCCAGCAGTATGGACAGCAGCTCTGGAAACACCATATATTTT

V: TRBV4-3
J: TRBJ2-5
D: NA
size: once
CDR3: CASSQDKGWGETQYF
DNA: TGCGCCAGCAGCCAAGATAAGGGGTGGGGCGAGACCCAGTACTTC

V: TRBV4-2
J: TRBJ2-1
D: TRBD2
size: once
CDR3: CASSQEGLADLYNEQFF
DNA: TGTGCCAGCAGCCAGGAGGGACTAGCGGACCTTTACAATGAGCAGTTCTTC

V: TRBV19
J: TRBJ1-5
D: NA
size: NA
CDR3: CASSIGRTNNQPQHF
DNA: TGTGCCAGTAGTATAGGCCGGACAAACAATCAGCCCCAGCATTTT

V: TRBV2
J: TRBJ1-5
D: TRBD1
size: NA
CDR3: CASSVRDRWGFLPRNQPQHF
DNA: TGTGCCAGCAGTGTACGGGACAGGTGGGGCTTTCTCCCCAGAAATCAGCCCCAGCATTTT

V: TRBV5-1
J: TRBJ2-1
D: NA
size: NA
CDR3: CASSPGGGQNEQFF
DNA: TGCGCCAGCAGCCCCGGCGGGGGCCAGAATGAGCAGTTCTTC

V: TRBV4-3
J: TRBJ1-1
D: NA
size: NA
CDR3: CASSQESRSNTEAFF
DNA: TGCGCCAGCAGCCAAGAATCACGGTCGAACACTGAAGCTTTCTTT

V: TRBV4-3
J: TRBJ2-2
D: TRBD2
size: NA
CDR3: CASSQESGASTGELFF
DNA: TGCGCCAGCAGCCAAGAGAGCGGGGCGAGTACCGGGGAGCTGTTTTTT

V: TRBV28
J: TRBJ1-2
D: TRBD1
size: NA
CDR3: CASSFGDSNGYTF
DNA: TGTGCCAGCAGTTTCGGGGACAGCAATGGCTACACCTTC

V: TRBV6-2/TRBV6-3
J: TRBJ2-1
D: TRBD2
size: NA
CDR3: CASSYRAGETNEQFF
DNA: TGTGCCAGCAGTTACCGAGCGGGGGAGACCAATGAGCAGTTCTTC

V: TRBV5-1
J: TRBJ2-3
D: TRBD2
size: NA
CDR3: CASSLAGTRYTDTQYF
DNA: TGCGCCAGCAGCTTGGCCGGGACTAGGTACACAGATACGCAGTATTTT

V: TRBV29-1
J: TRBJ2-3
D: NA
size: NA
CDR3: CSARDIRTDTQYF
DNA: TGCAGCGCCCGGGACATCCGCACAGATACGCAGTATTTT

V: TRBV14
J: TRBJ2-7
D: TRBD2
size: NA
CDR3: CASSSGTTYEQYF
DNA: TGTGCCAGCAGCTCCGGGACTACCTACGAGCAGTACTTC

V: TRBV28
J: TRBJ1-2
D: NA
size: NA
CDR3: CASRGSIDYTF
DNA: TGTGCCAGCAGAGGGAGTATTGACTACACCTTC

V: TRBV28
J: TRBJ2-3
D: NA
size: NA
CDR3: CASSLVLTDTQYF
DNA: TGTGCCAGCAGTTTAGTCCTTACAGATACGCAGTATTTT

V: TRBV4-3
J: TRBJ2-4
D: NA
size: NA
CDR3: CASSQAARDNIQYF
DNA: TGCGCCAGCAGCCAAGCCGCCAGGGATAACATTCAGTACTTC

V: TRBV23-1
J: TRBJ1-5
D: TRBD1
size: once
CDR3: CASTTYDRGSGQPQHF
DNA: TGCGCCAGCACCACGTATGACAGGGGTTCGGGTCAGCCCCAGCATTTT

V: TRBV30
J: TRBJ2-3
D: TRBD2
size: NA
CDR3: CAWRSGGSPDTQYF
DNA: TGTGCCTGGAGGTCGGGCGGGAGTCCAGATACGCAGTATTTT

V: TRBV29-1
J: TRBJ2-7
D: NA
size: NA
CDR3: CSVEWAGRSYEQYF
DNA: TGCAGCGTTGAGTGGGCAGGGAGGTCCTACGAGCAGTACTTC

V: TRBV2
J: TRBJ2-5
D: NA
size: NA
CDR3: CASSELQVYQETQYF
DNA: TGTGCCAGCAGTGAACTACAGGTCTACCAAGAGACCCAGTACTTC

V: TRBV7-9
J: TRBJ2-7
D: NA
size: NA
CDR3: CASSSGTYSYEQYF
DNA: TGTGCCAGCAGCTCGGGGACTTACTCCTACGAGCAGTACTTC

V: TRBV6-2/TRBV6-3
J: TRBJ2-3
D: TRBD1
size: NA
CDR3: CASSYTTGARTDTQYF
DNA: TGTGCCAGCAGTTACACGACAGGGGCGAGGACAGATACGCAGTATTTT

V: TRBV3-1/TRBV3-2
J: TRBJ1-1
D: NA
size: NA
CDR3: CASSPTSYKNTEAFF
DNA: TGTGCCAGCAGCCCAACCTCTTACAAGAACACTGAAGCTTTCTTT

V: TRBV3-1/TRBV3-2
J: TRBJ2-1
D: NA
size: few
CDR3: CASRGANEQFF
DNA: TGTGCCAGCAGGGGAGCGAATGAGCAGTTCTTC

V: TRBV3-1/TRBV3-2
J: TRBJ2-1
D: NA
size: NA
CDR3: CASSQGLGGRYNEQFF
DNA: TGTGCCAGCAGCCAAGGCCTAGGAGGTCGGTACAATGAGCAGTTCTTC

V: TRBV24-1
J: TRBJ1-4
D: TRBD1
size: NA
CDR3: CATSDWDRGCNEKLFF
DNA: TGTGCCACCAGTGATTGGGACAGGGGCTGTAATGAAAAACTGTTTTTT

V: TRBV10-1
J: TRBJ2-2
D: TRBD2
size: few
CDR3: CASSVTSGGADTGELFF
DNA: TGCGCCAGCAGCGTGACTAGCGGGGGGGCCGACACCGGGGAGCTGTTTTTT

V: TRBV28
J: TRBJ1-3
D: TRBD1
size: once
CDR3: CASRRGGSGNTIYF
DNA: TGTGCCAGCAGGAGAGGGGGCTCCGGAAACACCATATATTTT

V: TRBV11-3
J: TRBJ2-2
D: NA
size: NA
CDR3: CASSLSTGELFF
DNA: TGTGCCAGCAGCTTATCGACCGGGGAGCTGTTTTTT

V: TRBV7-2
J: TRBJ2-3
D: TRBD2
size: NA
CDR3: CASSLLAGGPDTQYF
DNA: TGTGCCAGCAGCTTATTAGCGGGGGGGCCTGATACGCAGTATTTT

V: TRBV5-1
J: TRBJ2-1
D: TRBD1
size: NA
CDR3: CASSAGVIRGQGYNEQFF
DNA: TGCGCCAGCAGCGCCGGCGTTATACGGGGACAGGGCTACAATGAGCAGTTCTTC

V: TRBV19
J: TRBJ1-1
D: NA
size: NA
CDR3: CASSIGLTANTEAFF
DNA: TGTGCCAGTAGTATTGGGCTAACAGCGAACACTGAAGCTTTCTTT

V: TRBV5-4
J: TRBJ1-2
D: TRBD1
size: once
CDR3: CASSRTNRDSDGYTF
DNA: TGTGCCAGCAGCCGAACAAACCGGGACAGTGATGGCTACACCTTC

V: TRBV29-1
J: TRBJ2-1
D: TRBD2
size: NA
CDR3: CSVAGLAGVGLYNEQFF
DNA: TGCAGCGTTGCGGGACTAGCGGGAGTGGGGCTTTACAATGAGCAGTTCTTC

V: TRBV7-2
J: TRBJ1-4
D: TRBD1
size: NA
CDR3: CASSLDVGGNEKLFF
DNA: TGTGCCAGCAGCTTAGACGTAGGGGGCAATGAAAAACTGTTTTTT

V: TRBV7-9
J: TRBJ2-1
D: TRBD2
size: NA
CDR3: CASSVSGSGNEQFF
DNA: TGTGCCAGCAGCGTTAGCGGGAGTGGGAATGAGCAGTTCTTC

V: TRBV15
J: TRBJ1-4
D: NA
size: NA
CDR3: CATSRSRDEKLFF
DNA: TGTGCCACCAGCAGATCCAGGGATGAAAAACTGTTTTTT

V: TRBV9
J: TRBJ1-5
D: TRBD1
size: few
CDR3: CASSATGTDNQPQHF
DNA: TGTGCCAGCAGCGCGACCGGGACAGACAATCAGCCCCAGCATTTT